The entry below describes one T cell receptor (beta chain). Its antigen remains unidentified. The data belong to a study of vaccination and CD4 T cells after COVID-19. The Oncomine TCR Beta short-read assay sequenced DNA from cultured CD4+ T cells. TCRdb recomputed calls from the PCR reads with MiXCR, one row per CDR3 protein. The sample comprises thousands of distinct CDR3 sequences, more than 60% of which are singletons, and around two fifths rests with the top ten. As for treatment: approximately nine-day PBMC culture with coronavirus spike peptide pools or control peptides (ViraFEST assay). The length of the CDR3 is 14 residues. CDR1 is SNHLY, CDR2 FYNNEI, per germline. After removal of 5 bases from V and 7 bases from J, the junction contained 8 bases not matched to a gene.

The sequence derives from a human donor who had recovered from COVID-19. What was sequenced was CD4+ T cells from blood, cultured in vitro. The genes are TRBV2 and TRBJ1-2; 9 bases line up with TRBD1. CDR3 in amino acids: CASSLTGGDGGYTF. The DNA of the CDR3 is TGTGCCAGCAGTCTGACAGGGGGAGACGGTGGCTACACCTTC.